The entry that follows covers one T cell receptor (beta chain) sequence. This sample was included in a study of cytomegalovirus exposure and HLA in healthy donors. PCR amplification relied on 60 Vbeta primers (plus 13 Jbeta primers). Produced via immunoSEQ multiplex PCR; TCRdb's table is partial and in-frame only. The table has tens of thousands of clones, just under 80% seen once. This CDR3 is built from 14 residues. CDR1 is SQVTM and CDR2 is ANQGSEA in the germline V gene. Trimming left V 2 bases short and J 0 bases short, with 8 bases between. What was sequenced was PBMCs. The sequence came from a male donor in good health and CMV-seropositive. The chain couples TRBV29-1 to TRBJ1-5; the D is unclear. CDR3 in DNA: TGCAGCGTTGAAAACAGCCATAGCAATCAGCCCCAGCATTTT. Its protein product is CSVENSHSNQPQHF.